These 2 T cell receptor beta chains originate from one sample sequenced in a study of shared clonotypes between healthy human individuals. The data were produced by immunoSEQ multiplex PCR, yet TCRdb's version contains in-frame clones alone and is incomplete. The sample holds about 1 million clones; 65% to 80% are singletons and the top ten take 1.4%. The sequenced material came from memory CD4+ T cells sorted from blood. As to subset: CD45RA-negative fraction. Receptor source: a man aged 18 to 29 in good health.

The V and J genes are TRBV7-9 and TRBJ2-2; 12 nucleotides line up with TRBD2. Trimming at V came to 10 bases and at J to 3 bases, leaving 6 bases not matched to a gene. The germline V gene encodes CDR1 SEHNR and CDR2 FQNEAQ (reference sequence). The CDR3 totals 15 residues. As DNA, the CDR3 is TGTGCCACCGTTCTAGCGGGGGGGCACACCGGGGAGCTGTTTTTT. It specifies CATVLAGGHTGELFF.

The CDR3 region has the DNA TGTGCCAGCAACCTCGCGGGACCTAACTATGGCTACACCTTC. Residues: CASNLAGPNYGYTF. The chain links TRBV2 to TRBJ1-2; perhaps TRBD1 as D (5 bases). Trimming cost V 7 bases and J 0 bases, with 12 bases left between them. Germline CDR1 and CDR2: SNHLY and FYNNEI. This CDR3 has 14 amino acids.